Shown below are 21 T cell receptor beta chains from a single sample sequenced in a study of immune cell composition in non-small cell lung cancer. Normal lung sampling was at least 3 cm from the tumour, as distant as possible. Profiled with immunoSEQ multiplex PCR; TCRdb holds only in-frame clones, not every one. The table lists roughly 5,100 clones, approximately 91% of them singletons. The sequenced sample was non-adjacent lung tissue. The receptors were gathered from a human donor with non-small cell lung cancer. Some clones in this sample may be carry-over from other donors' samples.

The chain carries TRBV2 and TRBJ2-5; 12 bases are a match to TRBD2. The J segment lost 1 base and the V segment lost 4 bases, leaving 4 bases of the junction unmatched. CDR1 and CDR2 from the germline V gene are SNHLY and FYNNEI. The CDR3 extends over 16 amino acids. CDR3 coding DNA: TGTGCCAGCAGTGGAGGGACTAGCGGGCCCCAAGAGACCCAGTACTTC. Encoded protein: CASSGGTSGPQETQYF.

The rearrangement uses TRBV2 and TRBJ1-2; 9 nucleotides line up with TRBD1. CDR1 SNHLY and CDR2 FYNNEI come from the germline V gene. J was trimmed by 1 base and V by 8 bases; bases with no gene match: 5. This CDR3 contains 14 residues. CDR3 sequence: CASLDRGFNYGYTF. CDR3 nucleotide sequence: TGTGCCAGCCTTGACAGGGGGTTTAACTATGGCTACACCTTC.

J is TRBJ2-7 and V is TRBV5-4; weak D call: TRBD2 (7 bases). From germline, CDR1 is SGHNT and CDR2 YYREEE (reference sequence). Between the trimmed V and J ends, which lost 3 bases and 6 bases, there was a span of 16 bases. This CDR3 is built from 14 residues. CDR3 nucleotide sequence: TGTGCCAGCAGCTCCAAGGGGGGGGCTGTCGAGCAGTACTTC. Its protein product is CASSSKGGAVEQYF.

This sequence joins TRBV5-6 and TRBJ2-5; 10 bases align to TRBD2. Germline CDR1 reads SGHDT; CDR2 reads YYEEEE. The CDR3 covers 17 residues. The trim removed 4 bases at V and 2 bases at J, leaving 11 bases unmatched. CDR3 region: CASSLYGLAGVQETQYF. CDR3 in DNA: TGTGCCAGCAGCCTTTATGGGCTAGCGGGGGTACAAGAGACCCAGTACTTC.

The CDR3 DNA is TGTGCCAGCTCACCAAATGGAGCGGGCAATCAGCCCCAGCATTTT. Translating it yields CASSPNGAGNQPQHF. The chain employs TRBV18 and TRBJ1-5; D is unclear. The germline V gene encodes CDR1 KGHSH and CDR2 LQKENI. CDR3 size: 15 residues. The V and J ends lost 2 bases and 2 bases respectively, with 10 bases between them. The full variable domain, its missing parts supplied by reference TRBV18 and TRBJ1-5, is NAGVMQNPRHLVRRRGQEARLRCSPMKGHSHVYWYRQLPEEGLKFMVYLQKENIIDESGMPKERFSAEFPKEGPSILRIQQVVRGDSAAYFCASSPNGAGNQPQHFGDGTRLSIL.

This sequence joins TRBV6-5 and TRBJ1-2; 10 bases are shared with TRBD1. Losses at the gene ends were 3 bases for V and 7 bases for J; bases not matched to a gene: 5. Germline V lookup: CDR1 MNHEY, CDR2 SVGAGI. The CDR3 has 14 amino acids. The CDR3 here is CASSYHDRGPGYTF. The CDR3 nucleotides are TGTGCCAGCAGTTATCATGACAGGGGGCCTGGCTACACCTTC.

The chain joins TRBV5-1 to TRBJ1-2; D not resolved. The germline V gene encodes CDR1 SGHRS and CDR2 YFSETQ. The V and J ends lost 0 bases and 8 bases respectively, with 8 bases between them. CDR3 length: 12 residues. The CDR3 DNA is TGCGCCAGCAGCTTGGGGGCCGGAGGCTACACCTTC. Residues: CASSLGAGGYTF.

J is TRBJ1-2 and V is TRBV30, with a weak D call TRBD1 (5 bases). Germline V gene sequence: CDR1 GTSNPN, CDR2 SVGIG (reference sequence). Between the trimmed V and J ends, which lost 5 bases and 2 bases, there was a span of 12 bases. This CDR3 is 13 amino acids long. CDR3 DNA sequence: TGTGCCTGGTGGGGGGAATCGAACTATGGCTACACCTTC. Protein: CAWWGESNYGYTF.

The J gene is TRBJ2-1, the V gene TRBV6-5; 7 nucleotides match TRBD2. This CDR3 has 16 residues. V lost 0 bases, J lost 1 base, and 3 bases stayed unmatched. Per the germline V gene, CDR1 is MNHEY and CDR2 is SVGAGI. DNA for the CDR3: TGTGCCAGCAGTTACTCTCCTAGCGGATCCTACAATGAGCAGTTCTTC. Protein sequence: CASSYSPSGSYNEQFF.

This chain uses TRBV2 with TRBJ2-2; D remains ambiguous. V was cut by 6 bases and J by 6 bases, with 8 bases left in between. CDR3 length: 12 amino acids. CDR1 SNHLY and CDR2 FYNNEI come from the germline V gene. CDR3 DNA sequence: TGTGCCAGCAGGTATCGGGCCGGGGAGCTGTTTTTT. It specifies CASRYRAGELFF.

This chain links TRBV6-1 with TRBJ2-3, with D possibly being TRBD2 (6 bases). Germline assignment: CDR1 MNHNS and CDR2 SASEGT. The V gene lost 6 bases and the J gene lost 0 bases, with 10 bases spanning the gap. The CDR3 totals 14 residues. The CDR3 loop is CASRPSGSTDTQYF. Here the CDR3 DNA reads TGTGCCAGCAGGCCGAGCGGGAGCACAGATACGCAGTATTTT.

CDR3 nucleotide sequence: TGTGCCACGAAGACTAGTGAGGAGACCCAGTACTTC. It is translated as CATKTSEETQYF. The V and J genes are TRBV10-3 and TRBJ2-5; D might be TRBD2 (6 bases). Germline CDR1 is ENHRY and CDR2 is SYGVKD. The CDR3 totals 12 residues. V shed 10 bases and J shed 5 bases, with 14 bases lying between them.

This clone was counted only a few times. The CDR3 DNA is TGTGCCAGTAGTATAAGTCGGGGCGGGGAGCTGTTTTTT. Translating gives CASSISRGGELFF. The chain joins TRBV19 to TRBJ2-2, with D possibly being TRBD2 (5 bases). This CDR3 is built from 13 residues. The germline V gene has CDR1 LNHDA and CDR2 SQIVND (reference sequence). V gave up 2 bases and J gave up 7 bases, with 8 bases separating them.

The DNA for the CDR3 is TGTGCCAGCTCACCACGGCGGACAGCTATGTATGAGCAGTTCTTC. Residues: CASSPRRTAMYEQFF. This chain connects TRBV18 to TRBJ2-1; D possibly corresponds to TRBD1 (6 bases). V gave up 1 base and J gave up 8 bases, with 15 bases separating them. Looked up from germline, CDR1 is KGHSH and CDR2 is LQKENI. The CDR3 is 15 amino acids.

This sequence joins TRBV25-1 and TRBJ2-1; TRBD1 agrees at 8 bases. V was clipped by 5 bases and J by 0 bases; unmatched bases: 6. The length of the CDR3 is 16 residues. CDR1 is MGHDK and CDR2 is SYGVNS in the germline V gene. For the CDR3, the DNA is TGTGCCAGCAGTAACCGACAGGGGAGCTCCTACAATGAGCAGTTCTTC. This encodes CASSNRQGSSYNEQFF.

The chain joins TRBV7-2 to TRBJ1-2; 8 nucleotides align to TRBD1. CDR3 length: 15 amino acids. J lost 4 bases, V lost 5 bases, and 9 bases had no gene match. CDR1 and CDR2 from the germline V gene are SGHTA and FQGNSA. The CDR3 DNA reads as TGTGCCAGCAGCCTAGGAGGACAGGGAGGCTATGGCTACACCTTC. This gives the protein CASSLGGQGGYGYTF.

The chain couples TRBV30 to TRBJ1-2, with D maybe TRBD1 (6 bases). V was trimmed by 1 base and J by 1 base, leaving 13 bases between them. The CDR3 loop spans 15 amino acids. Germline CDR1 and CDR2: GTSNPN and SVGIG (reference sequence). The CDR3 region is CAWSGTGWHNYGYTF. The CDR3 nucleotides are TGTGCCTGGAGTGGAACAGGGTGGCATAACTATGGCTACACCTTC.

The chain couples TRBV25-1 to TRBJ1-1, with 9 bases fitting TRBD1. The CDR3 is 15 residues long. In germline, CDR1 is MGHDK, CDR2 SYGVNS. The J segment lost 8 bases and the V segment lost 2 bases, leaving 9 bases of the junction unmatched. The DNA for the CDR3 is TGTGCCAGCAGTGAAGTAACAGGGGGCTGGGTAGAAGCTTTCTTT. Translation: CASSEVTGGWVEAFF.

This chain links TRBV7-9 with TRBJ1-4; no clear D. The V end was cut by 6 bases, the J end by 8 bases, with 10 bases between. CDR1 and CDR2 from the germline V gene are SEHNR and FQNEAQ (reference sequence). CDR3 size: 12 residues. The CDR3 sequence: CASSVMEEKLFF. In DNA, the CDR3 is TGTGCCAGCAGTGTGATGGAGGAAAAACTGTTTTTT. The full variable domain, in which reference TRBV7-9 and TRBJ1-4 provide the parts outside the CDR3, is DTGVSQNPRHKITKRGQNVTFRCDPISEHNRLYWYRQTLGQGPEFLTYFQNEAQLEKSRLLSDRFSAERPKGSFSTLEIQRTEQGDSAMYLCASSVMEEKLFFGSGTQLSVL.

This sequence joins TRBV28 and TRBJ1-3; no clear D. This CDR3 is 14 amino acids long. CDR1 is MDHEN, CDR2 SYDVKM, per germline. V was clipped by 6 bases and J by 0 bases, with 9 bases between them. CDR3 sequence reads: CASRETHSGNTIYF. CDR3 bases: TGTGCCAGCAGGGAGACCCACTCTGGAAACACCATATATTTT.

A single count supports this clone. This chain connects TRBV11-2 to TRBJ2-3; D remains ambiguous. V lost 0 bases and J lost 1, with 8 bases in between. CDR3 length: 15 amino acids. From germline, CDR1 is SGHAT and CDR2 FQNNGV. The CDR3 nucleotides read TGTGCCAGCAGCTTAGATCCGTCGGGCACAGATACGCAGTATTTT. This encodes CASSLDPSGTDTQYF.